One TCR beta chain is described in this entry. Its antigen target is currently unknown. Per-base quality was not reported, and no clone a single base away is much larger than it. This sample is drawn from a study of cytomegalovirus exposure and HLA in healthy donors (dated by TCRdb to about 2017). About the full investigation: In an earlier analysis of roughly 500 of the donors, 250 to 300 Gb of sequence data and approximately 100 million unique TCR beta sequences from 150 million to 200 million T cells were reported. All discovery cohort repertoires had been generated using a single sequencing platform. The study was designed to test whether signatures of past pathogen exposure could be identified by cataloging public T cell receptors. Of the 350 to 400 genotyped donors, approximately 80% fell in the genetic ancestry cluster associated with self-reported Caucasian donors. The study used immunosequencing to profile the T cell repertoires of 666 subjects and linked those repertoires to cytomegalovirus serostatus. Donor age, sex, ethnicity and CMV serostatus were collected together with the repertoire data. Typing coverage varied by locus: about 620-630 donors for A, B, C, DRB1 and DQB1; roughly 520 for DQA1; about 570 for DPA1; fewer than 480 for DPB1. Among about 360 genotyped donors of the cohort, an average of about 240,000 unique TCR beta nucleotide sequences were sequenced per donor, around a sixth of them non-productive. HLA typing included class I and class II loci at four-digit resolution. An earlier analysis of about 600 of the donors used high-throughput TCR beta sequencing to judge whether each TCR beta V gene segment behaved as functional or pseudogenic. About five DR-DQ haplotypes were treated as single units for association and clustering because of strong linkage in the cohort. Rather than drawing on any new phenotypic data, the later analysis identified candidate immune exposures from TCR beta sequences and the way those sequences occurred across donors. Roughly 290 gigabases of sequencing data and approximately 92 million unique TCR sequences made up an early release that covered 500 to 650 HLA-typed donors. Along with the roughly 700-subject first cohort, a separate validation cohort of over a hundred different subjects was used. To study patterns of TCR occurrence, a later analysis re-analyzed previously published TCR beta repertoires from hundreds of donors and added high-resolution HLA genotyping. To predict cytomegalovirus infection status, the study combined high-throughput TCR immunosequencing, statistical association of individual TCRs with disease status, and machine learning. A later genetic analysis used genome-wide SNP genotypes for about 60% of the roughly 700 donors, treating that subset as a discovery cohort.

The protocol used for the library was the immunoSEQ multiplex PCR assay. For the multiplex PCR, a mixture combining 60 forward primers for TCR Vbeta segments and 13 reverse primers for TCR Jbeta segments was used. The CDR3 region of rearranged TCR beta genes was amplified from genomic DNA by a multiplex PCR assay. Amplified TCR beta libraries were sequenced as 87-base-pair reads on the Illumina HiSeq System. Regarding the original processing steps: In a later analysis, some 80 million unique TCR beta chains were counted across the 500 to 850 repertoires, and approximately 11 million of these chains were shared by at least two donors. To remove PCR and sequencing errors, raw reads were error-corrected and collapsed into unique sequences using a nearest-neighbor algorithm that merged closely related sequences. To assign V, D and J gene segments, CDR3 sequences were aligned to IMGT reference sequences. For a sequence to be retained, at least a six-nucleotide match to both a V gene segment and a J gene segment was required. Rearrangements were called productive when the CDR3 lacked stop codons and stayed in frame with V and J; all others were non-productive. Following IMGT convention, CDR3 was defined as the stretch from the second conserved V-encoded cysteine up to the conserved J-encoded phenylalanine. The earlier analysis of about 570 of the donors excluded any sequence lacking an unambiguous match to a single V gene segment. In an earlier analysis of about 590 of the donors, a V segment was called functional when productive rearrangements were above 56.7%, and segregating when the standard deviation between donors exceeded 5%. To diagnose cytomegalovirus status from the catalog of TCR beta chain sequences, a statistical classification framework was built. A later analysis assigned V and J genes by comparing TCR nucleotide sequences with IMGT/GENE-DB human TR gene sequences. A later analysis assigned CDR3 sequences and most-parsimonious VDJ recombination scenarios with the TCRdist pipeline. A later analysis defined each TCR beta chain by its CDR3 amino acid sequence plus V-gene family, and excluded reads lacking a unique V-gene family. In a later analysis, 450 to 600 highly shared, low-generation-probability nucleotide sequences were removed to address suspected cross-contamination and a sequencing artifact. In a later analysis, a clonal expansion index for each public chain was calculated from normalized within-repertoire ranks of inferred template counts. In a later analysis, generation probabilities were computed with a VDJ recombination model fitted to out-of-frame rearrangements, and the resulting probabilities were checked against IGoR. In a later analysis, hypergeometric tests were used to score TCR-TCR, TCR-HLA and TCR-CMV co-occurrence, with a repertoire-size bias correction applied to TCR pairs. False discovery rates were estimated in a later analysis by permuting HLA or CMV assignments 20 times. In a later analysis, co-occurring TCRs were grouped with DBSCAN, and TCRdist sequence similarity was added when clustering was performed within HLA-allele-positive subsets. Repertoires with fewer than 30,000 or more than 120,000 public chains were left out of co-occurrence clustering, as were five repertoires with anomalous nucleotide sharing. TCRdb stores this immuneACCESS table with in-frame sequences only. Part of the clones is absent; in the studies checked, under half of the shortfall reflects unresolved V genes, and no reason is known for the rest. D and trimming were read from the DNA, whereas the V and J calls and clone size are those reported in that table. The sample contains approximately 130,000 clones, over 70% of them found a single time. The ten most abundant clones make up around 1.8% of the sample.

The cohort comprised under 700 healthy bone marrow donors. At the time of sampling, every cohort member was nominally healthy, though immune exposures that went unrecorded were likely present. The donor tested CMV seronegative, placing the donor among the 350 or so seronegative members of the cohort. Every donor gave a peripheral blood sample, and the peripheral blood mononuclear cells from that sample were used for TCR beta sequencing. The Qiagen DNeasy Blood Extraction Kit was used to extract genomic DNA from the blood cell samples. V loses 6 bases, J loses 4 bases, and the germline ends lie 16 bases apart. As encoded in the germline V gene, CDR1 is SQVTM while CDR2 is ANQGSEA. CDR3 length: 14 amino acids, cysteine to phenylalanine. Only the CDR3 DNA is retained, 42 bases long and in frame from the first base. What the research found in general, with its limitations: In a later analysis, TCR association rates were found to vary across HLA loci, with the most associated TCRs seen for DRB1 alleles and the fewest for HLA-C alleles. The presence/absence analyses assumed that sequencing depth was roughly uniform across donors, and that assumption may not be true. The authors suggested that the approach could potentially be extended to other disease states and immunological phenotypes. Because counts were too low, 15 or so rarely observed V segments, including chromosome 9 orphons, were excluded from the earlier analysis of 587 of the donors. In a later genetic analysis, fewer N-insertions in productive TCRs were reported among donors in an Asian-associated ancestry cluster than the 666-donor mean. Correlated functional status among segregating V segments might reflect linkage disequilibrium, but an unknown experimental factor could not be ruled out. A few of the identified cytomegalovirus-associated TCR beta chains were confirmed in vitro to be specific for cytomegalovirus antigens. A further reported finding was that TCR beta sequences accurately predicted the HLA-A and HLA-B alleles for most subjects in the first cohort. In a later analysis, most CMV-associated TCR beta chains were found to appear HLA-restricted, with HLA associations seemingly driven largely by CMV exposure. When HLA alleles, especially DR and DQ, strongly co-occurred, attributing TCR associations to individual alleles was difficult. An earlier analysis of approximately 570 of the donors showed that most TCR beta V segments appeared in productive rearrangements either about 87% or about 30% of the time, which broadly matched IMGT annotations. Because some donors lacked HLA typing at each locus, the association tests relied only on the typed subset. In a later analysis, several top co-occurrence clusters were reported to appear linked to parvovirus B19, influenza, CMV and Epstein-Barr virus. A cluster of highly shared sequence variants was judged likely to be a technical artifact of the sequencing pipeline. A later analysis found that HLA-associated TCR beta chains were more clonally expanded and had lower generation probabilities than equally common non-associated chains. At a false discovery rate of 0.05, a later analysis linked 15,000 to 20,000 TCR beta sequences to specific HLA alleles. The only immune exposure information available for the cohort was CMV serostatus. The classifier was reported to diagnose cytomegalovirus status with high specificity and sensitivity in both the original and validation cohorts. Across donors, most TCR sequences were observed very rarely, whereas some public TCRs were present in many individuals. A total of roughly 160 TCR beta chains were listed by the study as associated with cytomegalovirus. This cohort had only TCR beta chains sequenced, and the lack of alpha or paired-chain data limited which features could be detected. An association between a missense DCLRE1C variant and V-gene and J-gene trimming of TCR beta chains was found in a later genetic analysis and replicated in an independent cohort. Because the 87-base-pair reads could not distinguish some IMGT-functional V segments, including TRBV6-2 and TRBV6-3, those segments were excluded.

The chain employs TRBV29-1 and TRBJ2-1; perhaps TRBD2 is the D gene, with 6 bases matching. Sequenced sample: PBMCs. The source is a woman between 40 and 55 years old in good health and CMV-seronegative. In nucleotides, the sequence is TGCAGCGTAGACCGTAGCGGTGCATACAATGAGCAGTTCTTC. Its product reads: CSVDRSGAYNEQFF.